This TCR beta chain was retrieved from a study of blood T cell repertoires in COVID-19. Original processing notes: Reference gene primer amplification yielded estimated nucleated cell counts. The assay was immunoSEQ multiplex PCR, and TCRdb's table has in-frame clones only and misses some. The DNA was the basis for D and trimming; V, J and clone size are from that table. This sample carries about 240,000 clones, about 81% of them seen once, and the ten largest clones take around 12%. In germline, CDR1 is SGHTA, CDR2 FQGNSA. This CDR3 comprises 15 residues. V was pared by 5 bases and J by 2 bases, with 16 bases between.

The specimen sequenced was peripheral blood. This clonotype was obtained from a woman aged 55-69 years with active or convalescent COVID-19. V is TRBV7-2 and J is TRBJ2-7; the D gene is possibly TRBD2 (7 bases). The CDR3 DNA reads as TGTGCCAGCAGCACTGGACCCGGGGGGCCCTACGAGCAGTACTTC. Translated: CASSTGPGGPYEQYF.